The rows below give T cell receptor beta chains drawn from one sample of a study of T cell responses to AZD1222 COVID-19 vaccine. Libraries were prepared by immunoSEQ multiplex PCR; TCRdb keeps only in-frame clonotypes and omits some of them. The repertoire holds some 130,000 clones, with approximately 87% as singletons. The specimen was peripheral blood, collected on day 0 of AZD1222 vaccination. The source of these receptors is an adult in good health. CDR3s include the opening cysteine and the closing phenylalanine or tryptophan. The order of the fields is clone size, J gene, D gene, V gene, CDR3 DNA, CDR3 protein. A D gene is named only where the DNA matches it firmly. Part of the rows lack a size; the others show once, few, many or a class for expanded clones.

>NA|TRBJ1-1|NA|TRBV7-9
TGTGCCAGCAGCTTTCCGGACAAGAACACTGAAGCTTTCTTT
CASSFPDKNTEAFF
>NA|TRBJ1-1|NA|TRBV19
TGTGCCAGTAGTCCCCGGACCGGCATGAACACTGAAGCTTTCTTT
CASSPRTGMNTEAFF
>NA|TRBJ2-3|NA|TRBV14
TGTGCCAGCAGCCCGGGAGAGGGGACTCGCACAGATACGCAGTATTTT
CASSPGEGTRTDTQYF
>NA|TRBJ1-3|TRBD1|TRBV19
TGTGCCAGTAAAAGACAGGGCTCTGGAAACACCATATATTTT
CASKRQGSGNTIYF
>NA|TRBJ1-1|NA|TRBV18
TGTGCCAGCTCACCGCCGGCCTCTGGGGCTTTCTTT
CASSPPASGAFF
>NA|TRBJ1-1|TRBD1|TRBV19
TGTGCCAGTGGGGCCCAGGGGGACACTGAAGCTTTCTTT
CASGAQGDTEAFF
>NA|TRBJ2-7|NA|TRBV7-2
TGTGCCAGCAGCTTAGCGCTTTCAGGGGCGACCTACGAGCAGTACTTC
CASSLALSGATYEQYF
>NA|TRBJ1-2|NA|TRBV4-3
TGCGCCAGCAGCCAAGTAAAAAGGGCCTGGGGGGATGGCTACACCTTC
CASSQVKRAWGDGYTF
>NA|TRBJ1-2|NA|TRBV6-5
TGTGCCAGCAGTTACTCTGGGGGCTCACTCTATGGCTACACCTTC
CASSYSGGSLYGYTF
>once|TRBJ2-1|TRBD2|TRBV5-1
TGCGCCAGCAGCCACGGACTAGCGGGGGGGTCTGATGAGCAGTTCTTC
CASSHGLAGGSDEQFF
>NA|TRBJ2-2|TRBD2|TRBV11-3
TGTGCCAGCAGCTCCTCACGGGGGGGCGACACCGGGGAGCTGTTTTTT
CASSSSRGGDTGELFF
>NA|TRBJ2-7|TRBD1|TRBV6-5
TGTGCCAGCAGTCGCCGGACAGGTGTTGACGAGCAGTACTTC
CASSRRTGVDEQYF
>NA|TRBJ2-1|TRBD1|TRBV7-9
TGTGCCAGCAGTCCCCGCCGGGACAGGGCGGAAAGGAATGAGCAGTTCTTC
CASSPRRDRAERNEQFF
>NA|TRBJ1-1|NA|TRBV6-4
TGTGCCAGCAGTGACATTCCTCCAAAGGTCGTTTGGGGTGAAGCTTTCTTT
CASSDIPPKVVWGEAFF
>NA|TRBJ1-1|NA|TRBV4-1
TGCGCCAGCAGCCAGGGACTGAGGAACACTGAAGCTTTCTTT
CASSQGLRNTEAFF
>NA|TRBJ2-7|NA|TRBV6-5
TGTGCCAGCAGTTACGGGGGTTTATACGAGCAGTACTTC
CASSYGGLYEQYF
>NA|TRBJ2-1|NA|TRBV2
TGTGCCAGCGCTAGCCCTCCAGCGGTCAATGAGCAGTTCTTC
CASASPPAVNEQFF
>NA|TRBJ1-1|NA|TRBV29-1
TGCAGCGGGACAGTTAGCGGGAACACTGAAGCTTTCTTT
CSGTVSGNTEAFF
>NA|TRBJ2-7|NA|TRBV19
TGTGCCAGTAGTATCGGAGGGTCCCCCCAATACGAGCAGTACTTC
CASSIGGSPQYEQYF
>NA|TRBJ2-3|TRBD2|TRBV6-5
TGTGCCAGCGGAGGTCAGCGGGGGGGCCCAGATACGCAGTATTTT
CASGGQRGGPDTQYF
>NA|TRBJ1-4|NA|TRBV15
TGTGCCACCAGCAGAGGTGGTAATGAAAAACTGTTTTTT
CATSRGGNEKLFF
>NA|TRBJ1-1|TRBD1|TRBV7-2
TGTGCCAGCAGCCCTAGTGGGACAGCTATTATGAACACTGAAGCTTTCTTT
CASSPSGTAIMNTEAFF
>NA|TRBJ1-1|NA|TRBV7-2
TGTGCCAGCAGCTCGCCGTGGGGGGGGGCCCGGAGGGCTGAAGCTTTCTTT
CASSSPWGGARRAEAFF
>NA|TRBJ2-7|TRBD1|TRBV27
TGTGCCAGCAGTTCCCTTGACAGGGGGTCTGTCTTC
CASSSLDRGSVF
>NA|TRBJ1-4|TRBD1|TRBV6-1
TGTGCCAGCAGTGATCCGGGACAGGGGAAAGAAAAACTGTTTTTT
CASSDPGQGKEKLFF
>once|TRBJ2-5|NA|TRBV7-2
TGTGCCAGCAGCTTAGGGCTATACGGGACCCAGTACTTC
CASSLGLYGTQYF
>NA|TRBJ1-6|TRBD1|TRBV4-1
TGCGCCAGCAGCCAAGTTTCCGGGACAGGGCGTTCACCCCTCCACTTT
CASSQVSGTGRSPLHF
>NA|TRBJ1-6|TRBD1|TRBV27
TGTGCCAGCACCGGGGGACAGGGGTTATTTAGAAATTCACCCCTCCACTTT
CASTGGQGLFRNSPLHF
>NA|TRBJ1-2|NA|TRBV19
TGTGCCAGTAGTTCCCTAGGGTGGAACTATGGCTACACCTTC
CASSSLGWNYGYTF
>NA|TRBJ1-4|NA|TRBV19
TGTGCCAGTACGGATTGGGGAACTAATGAAAAACTGTTTTTT
CASTDWGTNEKLFF
>NA|TRBJ1-4|TRBD1|TRBV10-3
TGTGCCATCAGTGAGTCGGACAGGGGCACAACTAATGAAAAACTGTTTTTT
CAISESDRGTTNEKLFF
>NA|TRBJ2-5|TRBD1|TRBV7-7
TGTGCCAGCAGCTTGGGACCGACAGGGGTTGAGACCCAGTACTTC
CASSLGPTGVETQYF
>NA|TRBJ1-3|TRBD1|TRBV5-6
TGTGCCAGCAGCCCACCGACAGGGAGAAGAGGAAACACCATATATTTT
CASSPPTGRRGNTIYF
>NA|TRBJ1-2|NA|TRBV6-5
TGTGCCAGCAGTAAACAGGGTCTCGGCGCCTATGGCTACACCTTC
CASSKQGLGAYGYTF
>once|TRBJ1-6|NA|TRBV5-6
TGTGCCAGCAGCTTGGAGGGGGTCGGGGATTCACCCCTCCACTTT
CASSLEGVGDSPLHF
>NA|TRBJ2-3|TRBD1|TRBV5-1
TGCGCCAGCAGTCCTACCGGGACAGGATTCCTCACAGATACGCAGTATTTT
CASSPTGTGFLTDTQYF
>NA|TRBJ1-1|NA|TRBV15
TGTGCCACCAGCAGAGAGATGAACACTGAAGCTTTCTTT
CATSREMNTEAFF
>NA|TRBJ2-6|NA|TRBV5-1
TGCGCCAGCAGCTTCCTCAGGGGTTCAATGAGTCTCTCTGGGGCCAACGTCCTGACTTTC
CASSFLRGSMSLSGANVLTF
>NA|TRBJ1-4|NA|TRBV19
TGTGCCAGTAGTAGGGGAACTAATGAAAAACTGTTTTTT
CASSRGTNEKLFF
>NA|TRBJ1-2|NA|TRBV5-4
TGTGCCGCCTCAGGACCCCGAAGCTACACCTTC
CAASGPRSYTF
>few|TRBJ1-5|TRBD1|TRBV7-9
TGTGCCAGCAGCAATCGACAGGGAGTCGATCAGCCCCAGCATTTT
CASSNRQGVDQPQHF
>once|TRBJ1-5|NA|TRBV6-1
TGTGCCAGCAGTGAAGTACAGGGCCAGCCCCAGCATTTT
CASSEVQGQPQHF
>NA|TRBJ2-5|TRBD1|TRBV9
TGTGCCAGCAACAGGGGGGACACGGGTGAGACCCAGTACTTC
CASNRGDTGETQYF
>NA|TRBJ1-3|NA|TRBV5-4
TGTGCCAGCAGCTTGGGGGGATTTGGAGGAAACACCATATATTTT
CASSLGGFGGNTIYF
>NA|TRBJ1-4|NA|TRBV15
TGTGCCACCAGCAGAGCAGTTTTCCCTAATGAAAAACTGTTTTTT
CATSRAVFPNEKLFF
>NA|TRBJ1-1|NA|TRBV19
TGTGCCACTAAGGCTCGAGAGGGGGGTTTTATTGAAGCTTTCTTT
CATKAREGGFIEAFF
>NA|TRBJ1-5|NA|TRBV6-5
TGTGCCAGCAGTTGGGCTCCCTATCAGCCCCAGCATTTT
CASSWAPYQPQHF
>NA|TRBJ2-7|TRBD2|TRBV7-9
TGTGCCAGCAGCAAGCGACTAGCGAGCTCCTACGAGCAGTACTTC
CASSKRLASSYEQYF
>NA|TRBJ1-3|NA|TRBV28
TGTGCCAGCAGTTTAACCCGCCCTGGAAACACCATATATTTT
CASSLTRPGNTIYF
>NA|TRBJ1-5|NA|TRBV18
TGTGCCAGCTCACCAGAGGGCCAGGGTAGCCCCCAGCATTTT
CASSPEGQGSPQHF